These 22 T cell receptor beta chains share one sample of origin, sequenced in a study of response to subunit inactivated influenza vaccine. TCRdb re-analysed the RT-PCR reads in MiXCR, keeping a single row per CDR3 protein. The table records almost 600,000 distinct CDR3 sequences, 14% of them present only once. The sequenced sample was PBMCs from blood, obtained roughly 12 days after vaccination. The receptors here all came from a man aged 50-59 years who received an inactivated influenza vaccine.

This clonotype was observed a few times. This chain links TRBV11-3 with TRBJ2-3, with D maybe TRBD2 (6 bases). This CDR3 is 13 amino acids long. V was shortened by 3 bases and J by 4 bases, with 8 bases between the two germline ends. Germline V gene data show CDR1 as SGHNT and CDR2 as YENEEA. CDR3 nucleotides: TGTGCCAGCAGCTTCGGGACTGCAGATACGCAGTATTTT. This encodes CASSFGTADTQYF.

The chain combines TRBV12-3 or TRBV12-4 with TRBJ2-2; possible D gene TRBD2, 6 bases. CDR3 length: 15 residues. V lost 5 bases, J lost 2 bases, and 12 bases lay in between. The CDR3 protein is CASSGEVINTGELFF. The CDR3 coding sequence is TGTGCCAGCAGTGGGGAGGTCATAAACACCGGGGAGCTGTTTTTT.

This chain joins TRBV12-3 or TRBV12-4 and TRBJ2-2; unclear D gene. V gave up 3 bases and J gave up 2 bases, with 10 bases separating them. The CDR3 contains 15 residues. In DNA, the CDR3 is TGTGCCAGCAGTTTTCCACTACGCAACACCGGGGAGCTGTTTTTT. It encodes CASSFPLRNTGELFF.

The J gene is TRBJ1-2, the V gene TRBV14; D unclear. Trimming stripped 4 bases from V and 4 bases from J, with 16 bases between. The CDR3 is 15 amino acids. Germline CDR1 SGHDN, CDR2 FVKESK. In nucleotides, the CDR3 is TGTGCCAGCAGCCGAGGAGGAGCTAACGTCTATGGCTACACCTTC. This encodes CASSRGGANVYGYTF.

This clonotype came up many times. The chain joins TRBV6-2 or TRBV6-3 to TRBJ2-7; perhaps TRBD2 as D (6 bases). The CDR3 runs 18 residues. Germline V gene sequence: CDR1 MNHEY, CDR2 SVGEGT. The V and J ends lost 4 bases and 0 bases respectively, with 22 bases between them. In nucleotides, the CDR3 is TGTGCCAGCAGTTTCCCACCCCAAGCGAGGAGGGGCTCCTACGAGCAGTACTTC. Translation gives CASSFPPQARRGSYEQYF.

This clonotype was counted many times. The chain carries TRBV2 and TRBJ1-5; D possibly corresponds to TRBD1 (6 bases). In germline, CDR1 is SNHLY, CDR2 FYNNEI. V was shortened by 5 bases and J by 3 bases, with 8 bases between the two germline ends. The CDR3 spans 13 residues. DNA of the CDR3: TGTGCCAGCAGTAACAGGGTCAATCAGCCCCAGCATTTT. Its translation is CASSNRVNQPQHF.

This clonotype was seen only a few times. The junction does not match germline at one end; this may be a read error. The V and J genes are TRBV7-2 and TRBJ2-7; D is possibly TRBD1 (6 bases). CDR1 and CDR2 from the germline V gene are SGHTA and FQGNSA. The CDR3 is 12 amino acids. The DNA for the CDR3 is TGCGCCAGCAGCCCCAGGGGTGGCGAGCAGTACTTC. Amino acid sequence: CASSPRGGEQYF. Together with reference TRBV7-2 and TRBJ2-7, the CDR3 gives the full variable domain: GAGVSQSPSNKVTEKGKDVELRCDPISGHTALYWYRQSLGQGLEFLIYFQGNSAPDKSGLPSDRFSAERTGGSVSTLTIQRTQQEDSAVYLCASSPRGGEQYFGPGTRLTVT.

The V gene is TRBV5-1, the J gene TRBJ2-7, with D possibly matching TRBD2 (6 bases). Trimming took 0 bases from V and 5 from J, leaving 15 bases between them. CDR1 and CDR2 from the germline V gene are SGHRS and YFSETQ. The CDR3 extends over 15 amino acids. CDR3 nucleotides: TGCGCCAGCAGCTTGGCCTCGGGCGGGGTTGACGAGCAGTACTTC. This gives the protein CASSLASGGVDEQYF.

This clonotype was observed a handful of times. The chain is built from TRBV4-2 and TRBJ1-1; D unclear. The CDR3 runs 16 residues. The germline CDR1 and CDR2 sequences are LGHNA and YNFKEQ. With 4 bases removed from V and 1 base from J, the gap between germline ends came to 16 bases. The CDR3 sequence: CASSLLGTDKNTEAFF. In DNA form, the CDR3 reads TGTGCCAGCAGCCTCCTCGGCACAGATAAGAACACTGAAGCTTTCTTT.

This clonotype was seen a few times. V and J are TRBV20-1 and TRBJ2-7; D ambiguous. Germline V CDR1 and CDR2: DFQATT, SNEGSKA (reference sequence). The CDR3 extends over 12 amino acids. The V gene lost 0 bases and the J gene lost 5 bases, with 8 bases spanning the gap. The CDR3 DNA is TGCAGTGCTAGAGATGCCGGCAACGAGCAGTACTTC. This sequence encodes CSARDAGNEQYF.

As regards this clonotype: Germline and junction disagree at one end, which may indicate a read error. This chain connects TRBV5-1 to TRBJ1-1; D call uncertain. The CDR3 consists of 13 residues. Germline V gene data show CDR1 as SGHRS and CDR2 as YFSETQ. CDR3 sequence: CASMREMNTAAFF. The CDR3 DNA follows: TGCGCCAGCATGAGGGAAATGAACACTGCAGCTTTCTTT.

DNA for the CDR3: TGCAGCGTGTTGACGGACTCTGGGGCCAACGTCCTGACTTTC. It codes for CSVLTDSGANVLTF. This chain connects TRBV29-1 to TRBJ2-6, with D unclear. The CDR3 is made up of 14 amino acids. Germline-derived CDR1 and CDR2 are SQVTM and ANQGSEA. With 6 bases removed from V and 0 bases from J, the gap between germline ends came to 9 bases.

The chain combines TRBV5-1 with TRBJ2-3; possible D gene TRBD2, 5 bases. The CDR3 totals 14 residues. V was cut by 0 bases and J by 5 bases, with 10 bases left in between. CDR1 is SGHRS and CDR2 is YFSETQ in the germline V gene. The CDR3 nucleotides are TGCGCCAGCAGCTTGGACCGGGAAGGAGATACGCAGTATTTT. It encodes CASSLDREGDTQYF. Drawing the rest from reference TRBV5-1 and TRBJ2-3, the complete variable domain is KAGVTQTPRYLIKTRGQQVTLSCSPISGHRSVSWYQQTPGQGLQFLFEYFSETQRNKGNFPGRFSGRQFSNSRSEMNVSTLELGDSALYLCASSLDREGDTQYFGPGTRLTVL.

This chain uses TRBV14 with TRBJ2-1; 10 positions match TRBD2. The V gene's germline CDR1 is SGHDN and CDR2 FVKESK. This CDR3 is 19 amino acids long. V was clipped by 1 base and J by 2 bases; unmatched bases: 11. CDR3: CASSQAIRLAGFTYNEQFF. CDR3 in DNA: TGTGCCAGCAGCCAAGCGATCCGACTAGCGGGTTTTACCTACAATGAGCAGTTCTTC.

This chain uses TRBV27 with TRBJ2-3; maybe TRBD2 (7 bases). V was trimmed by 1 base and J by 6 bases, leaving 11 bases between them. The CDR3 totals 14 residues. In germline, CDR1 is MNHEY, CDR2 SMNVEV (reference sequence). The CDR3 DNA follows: TGTGCCAGCAGTTTATGGGGGGGGGCCGATACGCAGTATTTT. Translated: CASSLWGGADTQYF.

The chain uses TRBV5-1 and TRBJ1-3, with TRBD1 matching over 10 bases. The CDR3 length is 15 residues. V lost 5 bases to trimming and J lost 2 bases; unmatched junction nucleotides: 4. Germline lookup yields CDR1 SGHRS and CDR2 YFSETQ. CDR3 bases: TGCGCCAGCAGTACGGGACAGGGGACTGGAAACACCATATATTTT. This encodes CASSTGQGTGNTIYF.

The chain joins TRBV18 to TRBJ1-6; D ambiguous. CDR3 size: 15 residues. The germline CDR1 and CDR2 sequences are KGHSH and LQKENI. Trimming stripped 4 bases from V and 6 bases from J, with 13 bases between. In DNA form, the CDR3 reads TGTGCCAGCTCACGACGAACAGTGCCTAATTCACCCCTCCACTTT. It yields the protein CASSRRTVPNSPLHF.

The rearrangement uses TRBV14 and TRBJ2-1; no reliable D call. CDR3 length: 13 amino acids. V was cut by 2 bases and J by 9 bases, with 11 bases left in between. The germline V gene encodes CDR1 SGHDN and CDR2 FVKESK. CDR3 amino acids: CASSQQVKGEQFF. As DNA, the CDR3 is TGTGCCAGCAGCCAACAGGTTAAGGGTGAGCAGTTCTTC.

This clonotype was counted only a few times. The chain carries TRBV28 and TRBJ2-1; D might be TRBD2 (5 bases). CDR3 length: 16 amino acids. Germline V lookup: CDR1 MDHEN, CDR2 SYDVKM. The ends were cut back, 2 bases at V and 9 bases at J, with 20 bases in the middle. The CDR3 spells CASSLGEGSRSGEQFF. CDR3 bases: TGTGCCAGCAGTTTAGGAGAGGGCTCCCGAAGCGGTGAGCAGTTCTTC.

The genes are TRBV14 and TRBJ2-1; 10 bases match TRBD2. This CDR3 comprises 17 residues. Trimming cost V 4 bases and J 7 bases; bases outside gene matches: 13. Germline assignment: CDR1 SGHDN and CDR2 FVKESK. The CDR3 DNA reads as TGTGCCAGCAGCCGAAGATTGGGACTAGCGATCTCGAATGAGCAGTTCTTC. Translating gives CASSRRLGLAISNEQFF.

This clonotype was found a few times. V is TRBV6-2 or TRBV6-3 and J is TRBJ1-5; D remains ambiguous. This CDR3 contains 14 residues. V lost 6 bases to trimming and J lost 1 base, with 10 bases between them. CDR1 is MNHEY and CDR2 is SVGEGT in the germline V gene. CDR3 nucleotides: TGTGCCAGCAGAAGGCTATTAAGCAATCAGCCCCAGCATTTT. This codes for CASRRLLSNQPQHF.

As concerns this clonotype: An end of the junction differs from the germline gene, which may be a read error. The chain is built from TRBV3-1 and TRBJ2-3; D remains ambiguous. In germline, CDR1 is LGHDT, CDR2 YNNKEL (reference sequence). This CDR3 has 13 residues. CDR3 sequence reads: CASRQAQTDTQYF. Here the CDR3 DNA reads TGTGCCAGCAGACAAGCCCAAACAGATACGCAGTATTTT.